Listed here are 32 T cell receptor beta chains from one sample, sequenced in a study of T cells after yellow fever vaccination. Using its own MiXCR run on the 5' RACE reads, TCRdb lists one record per CDR3 protein. The table has 200,000 to 300,000 distinct CDR3 sequences, roughly 13% seen once. This specimen was CD4+ T cells sorted from PBMCs, taken 45 days after the yellow fever booster vaccination. The receptor source for this set is a man aged 25-45 years who received the YFV17D yellow fever vaccine.

This chain joins TRBV20-1 and TRBJ1-1; D remains ambiguous. In germline, CDR1 is DFQATT, CDR2 SNEGSKA (reference sequence). V was trimmed by 4 bases and J by 0 bases, leaving 9 bases between them. The CDR3 consists of 13 residues. The CDR3 bases are TGCAGTGCTAAAGGCGGAGTGAACACTGAAGCTTTCTTT. It encodes CSAKGGVNTEAFF.

This clonotype appeared a few times. The genes are TRBV20-1 and TRBJ1-1, with D hard to call. The CDR3 is 14 residues long. V lost 1 base and J 5 bases, leaving 14 bases between the germline ends. Germline V gene lookup returns CDR1 DFQATT and CDR2 SNEGSKA (reference sequence). This chain's CDR3 is CSARVGSGRTEAFF. The CDR3 DNA sequence: TGCAGTGCTAGAGTCGGGTCAGGAAGGACTGAAGCTTTCTTT.

This chain joins TRBV3-1 and TRBJ2-1; 12 nucleotides match TRBD2. CDR3 length: 15 amino acids. CDR1 is LGHDT, CDR2 YNNKEL, per germline (reference sequence). The trim removed 6 bases at V and 4 bases at J, leaving 4 bases unmatched. The CDR3 DNA follows: TGTGCCAGCAGGACTAGCGGGAGTTTTTACAATGAGCAGTTCTTC. This codes for CASRTSGSFYNEQFF.

At least ten counts were recorded for this clonotype. The chain recombines TRBV6-1 with TRBJ1-1; a possible D gene is TRBD1 (5 bases). Trimming pared 8 bases from V and 11 bases from J, leaving 21 bases between. From germline, CDR1 is MNHNS and CDR2 SASEGT. This CDR3 has 13 residues. CDR3 DNA sequence: TGTGCCAGCTGGATTCGAAGGGACGGATCGGCTTTCTTT. The encoded protein is CASWIRRDGSAFF.

This chain links TRBV6-2 or TRBV6-3 with TRBJ2-5; D is undetermined. The CDR3 extends over 11 amino acids. CDR1 and CDR2 from the germline V gene are MNHEY and SVGEGT. With 4 bases removed from V and 4 bases from J, the gap between germline ends came to 4 bases. In nucleotides, the CDR3 is TGTGCCAGCAGTTCGGTAGAGACCCAGTACTTC. Its protein is CASSSVETQYF.

The CDR3 DNA is TGTGCCAGCAGCTTAGCGGGGAGCGGGAGTCGTAATGAGCAGTTCTTC. It encodes CASSLAGSGSRNEQFF. The chain links TRBV7-8 to TRBJ2-1; TRBD2 agrees at 8 bases. Trimming removed 0 bases from V and 7 bases from J; junction bases left unmatched: 8. Germline CDR1 and CDR2: SGHVS and FQNEAQ. CDR3 length: 16 residues. Full variable domain (missing parts from reference TRBV7-8 and TRBJ2-1): GAGVSQSPRYKVAKRGQDVALRCDPISGHVSLFWYQQALGQGPEFLTYFQNEAQLDKSGLPSDRFFAERPEGSVSTLKIQRTQQEDSAVYLCASSLAGSGSRNEQFFGPGTRLTVL.

The rearrangement uses TRBV10-3 and TRBJ2-7; 12 bases match TRBD2. The V gene's germline CDR1 is ENHRY and CDR2 SYGVKD. V lost 10 bases to trimming and J lost 6 bases; unmatched junction nucleotides: 10. This CDR3 comprises 14 residues. Here the CDR3 DNA reads TGTGCCAACTCTCCCGGACTAGCGGGAAGCGAGCAGTACTTC. Its protein product is CANSPGLAGSEQYF.

V and J are TRBV6-5 and TRBJ2-1; the match to TRBD2 covers 9 bases. CDR1 is MNHEY, CDR2 SVGAGI, per germline. This CDR3 has 15 residues. Trimming cost V 2 bases and J 9 bases; bases outside gene matches: 8. The CDR3 loop is CASSYAAGGPGEQFF. In DNA form, the CDR3 reads TGTGCCAGCAGTTACGCGGCGGGAGGGCCTGGTGAGCAGTTCTTC.

This clonotype was seen at least ten times. The gene calls are TRBV6-5 and TRBJ2-2; 9 nucleotides line up with TRBD2. Trimming removed 4 bases from V and 4 bases from J; junction bases left unmatched: 4. The CDR3 has 15 amino acids. CDR1 and CDR2 from the germline V gene are MNHEY and SVGAGI. In DNA form, the CDR3 reads TGTGCCAGCAGTTCGGGACTAGCCGGCACCGGGGAGCTGTTTTTT. This translates into CASSSGLAGTGELFF.

This clonotype was found a few times. The chain is built from TRBV21-1 and TRBJ1-5; TRBD1 is the table's D call and was not checked against the DNA. TRBV21-1 is a recognized pseudogene. This CDR3 contains 13 residues. Here the CDR3 DNA reads TGTGCCAGCTTGAACAGGGGAAATCAGCCCCAGCATTTT. Its translation: CASLNRGNQPQHF.

The chain carries TRBV20-1 and TRBJ2-1, with 11 bases that match TRBD2. The V and J ends lost 3 bases and 9 bases, in that order; junction bases with no gene match: 4. The length of the CDR3 is 13 residues. CDR1 and CDR2 from the germline V gene are DFQATT and SNEGSKA (reference sequence). CDR3 loop: CSASLAGGLEQFF. The CDR3, as DNA: TGCAGTGCTAGTTTAGCGGGAGGGCTTGAGCAGTTCTTC.

The chain uses TRBV6-2 or TRBV6-3 and TRBJ2-1, with 8 bases fitting TRBD1. V lost 9 bases and J lost 8; bases outside the gene matches: 6. Germline V gives CDR1 MNHEY, CDR2 SVGEGT. This CDR3 has 12 residues. The DNA of the CDR3 is TGTGCCAGTAGGACAGGGATGTATGAGCAGTTCTTC. It codes for CASRTGMYEQFF.

This clonotype has only a few counts. The chain employs TRBV5-1 and TRBJ2-3; D is perhaps TRBD2 (6 bases). The CDR3 has 14 residues. The germline V and J ends were trimmed by 4 bases and 5 bases, with 14 bases remaining between them. Germline V lookup: CDR1 SGHRS, CDR2 YFSETQ. Written as DNA, the CDR3 is TGCGCCAGCAGCAGGCGGGAACCGGGAGATACGCAGTATTTT. This encodes CASSRREPGDTQYF.

This clonotype has more than one count but fewer than ten. The CDR3 DNA is TGTGCCATCAGCCGACTAGCGGGAGCGGACGAGCAGTACTTC. It codes for CAISRLAGADEQYF. The chain is built from TRBV10-3 and TRBJ2-7; 12 bases are a match to TRBD2. The CDR3 consists of 14 residues. Germline CDR1 ENHRY, CDR2 SYGVKD. J lost 5 bases, V lost 6 bases, and 5 bases had no gene match.

The sample holds a few counts of this clonotype. This chain links TRBV29-1 with TRBJ2-1; D possibly corresponds to TRBD2 (6 bases). Looked up from germline, CDR1 is SQVTM and CDR2 is ANQGSEA. The CDR3 runs to 14 residues. V was clipped by 5 bases and J by 6 bases, with 17 bases between them. The CDR3 bases are TGCAGCGTTTCGACTAGTGGGCCATTCAATGAGCAGTTCTTC. This sequence encodes CSVSTSGPFNEQFF.

This clonotype was observed at least ten times. The rearrangement joins TRBV5-1 to TRBJ1-2; D remains unclear. The germline gives CDR1 SGHRS, CDR2 YFSETQ. The germline V and J ends were trimmed by 4 bases and 0 bases, with 7 bases remaining between them. The CDR3 spans 13 residues. CDR3 protein: CASSPGTNYGYTF. DNA for the CDR3: TGCGCCAGCAGCCCCGGGACTAACTATGGCTACACCTTC.

This chain joins TRBV10-3 and TRBJ2-3; possibly TRBD2 for D (5 bases). CDR1 is ENHRY and CDR2 is SYGVKD in the germline V gene. The CDR3 runs 12 residues. Trimming removed 7 bases from V and 4 bases from J, with 9 bases in between. CDR3: CAITEGSDTQYF. The CDR3 DNA sequence: TGTGCCATCACCGAGGGCTCAGATACGCAGTATTTT.

The V and J genes are TRBV15 and TRBJ2-1, with D uncertain. The CDR3 covers 15 residues. Trimming stripped 1 base from V and 2 bases from J, with 9 bases between. Germline values: CDR1 LNHNV, CDR2 YYDKDF (reference sequence). The CDR3 DNA sequence: TGTGCCACCAGCAGAGGAACGCGTGCCTACAATGAGCAGTTCTTC. This gives the protein CATSRGTRAYNEQFF.

The chain links TRBV4-3 to TRBJ1-2; TRBD1 might be the D (6 bases). With 0 bases removed from V and 4 bases from J, the gap between germline ends came to 12 bases. The CDR3 has 15 residues. Per germline, CDR1 LGHNA and CDR2 YSLEER. The CDR3 is CASSQDAGGTYGYTF. CDR3 nucleotides: TGCGCCAGCAGCCAAGACGCGGGGGGCACCTATGGCTACACCTTC.

This clonotype was observed a few times. The chain joins TRBV9 to TRBJ2-2, with TRBD2 matching 10 bases. This CDR3 is built from 15 residues. V dropped 4 bases and J dropped 5; count of bases not matched to a gene: 5. Germline CDR1 is SGDLS and CDR2 is YYNGEE. CDR3 nucleotides: TGTGCCAGCAGCACCCGGGGACTAGCGACCGGGGAGCTGTTTTTT. This encodes CASSTRGLATGELFF.

This clonotype was seen more than once but under ten times. The chain links TRBV5-1 to TRBJ2-1; possible D gene TRBD2, 5 bases. V was trimmed by 1 base and J by 6 bases, leaving 17 bases between them. The germline CDR1 and CDR2 sequences are SGHRS and YFSETQ. The CDR3 runs 16 residues. This CDR3 is CASSLQGGALPNEQFF. DNA of the CDR3: TGCGCCAGCAGCTTGCAAGGAGGAGCTCTCCCCAATGAGCAGTTCTTC.

This clonotype was observed a few times. The chain combines TRBV4-3 with TRBJ1-5; D call uncertain. Trimming left V 1 base short and J 7 bases short, with 8 bases between. The CDR3 contains 13 residues. CDR1 and CDR2 (germline): LGHNA, YSLEER. CDR3 amino acids: CASSQVPGQPQHF. CDR3 coding DNA: TGCGCCAGCAGCCAAGTTCCTGGGCAGCCCCAGCATTTT.

This clonotype occurred a few times. The rearrangement links TRBV5-1 to TRBJ2-3; no clear D. This CDR3 spans 14 amino acids. The germline CDR1 and CDR2 sequences are SGHRS and YFSETQ. V gave up 5 bases and J gave up 0 bases, with 10 bases separating them. The CDR3: CASRIASSTDTQYF. The CDR3 nucleotides are TGCGCCAGCAGGATAGCCTCTAGCACAGATACGCAGTATTTT. Looking up the rest from reference TRBV5-1 and TRBJ2-3 gives the full variable domain: KAGVTQTPRYLIKTRGQQVTLSCSPISGHRSVSWYQQTPGQGLQFLFEYFSETQRNKGNFPGRFSGRQFSNSRSEMNVSTLELGDSALYLCASRIASSTDTQYFGPGTRLTVL.

This chain links TRBV5-1 with TRBJ2-7; no clear D gene. Trimming pared 1 base from V and 0 bases from J, leaving 8 bases between. The CDR3 has 14 amino acids. Germline-derived CDR1 and CDR2 are SGHRS and YFSETQ. The CDR3 DNA reads as TGCGCCAGCAGCTTGTTGACCGGCTCCTACGAGCAGTACTTC. It yields the protein CASSLLTGSYEQYF. The full variable domain, rest sourced from reference TRBV5-1 and TRBJ2-7, is KAGVTQTPRYLIKTRGQQVTLSCSPISGHRSVSWYQQTPGQGLQFLFEYFSETQRNKGNFPGRFSGRQFSNSRSEMNVSTLELGDSALYLCASSLLTGSYEQYFGPGTRLTVT.

The genes are TRBV9 and TRBJ2-1, with TRBD2 matching 9 bases. J lost 3 bases, V lost 0 bases, and 1 base had no gene match. The CDR3 is 15 amino acids. In germline, CDR1 is SGDLS, CDR2 YYNGEE. CDR3 sequence (DNA): TGTGCCAGCAGCGTAGGGACTAGCGACTACAATGAGCAGTTCTTC. Its translation is CASSVGTSDYNEQFF.

This clonotype has more than one count but fewer than ten. CDR3 coding DNA: TGCGCCAGCAGCTTACTCACAGAGTACCAAGAGACCCAGTACTTC. Residues: CASSLLTEYQETQYF. The J gene is TRBJ2-5, the V gene TRBV5-1; D gene ambiguous. This CDR3 spans 15 amino acids. Deletions cut 2 bases from V and 0 bases from J, with 11 bases between. CDR1 SGHRS and CDR2 YFSETQ come from the germline V gene. The whole variable domain, filled in from reference TRBV5-1 and TRBJ2-5, reads KAGVTQTPRYLIKTRGQQVTLSCSPISGHRSVSWYQQTPGQGLQFLFEYFSETQRNKGNFPGRFSGRQFSNSRSEMNVSTLELGDSALYLCASSLLTEYQETQYFGPGTRLLVL.

The chain links TRBV5-1 to TRBJ2-1, with a possible D match to TRBD1 (5 bases). Germline V gene data show CDR1 as SGHRS and CDR2 as YFSETQ. The CDR3 is 15 residues long. Trimming pared 7 bases from V and 2 bases from J, leaving 16 bases between. Here the CDR3 reads CASRPAGSPYNEQFF. The CDR3 DNA reads TGCGCCAGCCGCCCGGCAGGGTCCCCCTACAATGAGCAGTTCTTC.

The chain combines TRBV16 with TRBJ1-1, with D perhaps matching TRBD1 (6 bases). Trimming shortened V by 4 bases and J by 5 bases, and 20 bases separated the two germline ends. The V gene's germline CDR1 is KGHSY and CDR2 FQNENV. The CDR3 spans 16 residues. The CDR3 region is CASSRPGGLQGTEAFF. The CDR3 DNA sequence: TGTGCCAGCAGCCGCCCTGGAGGGCTCCAGGGGACTGAAGCTTTCTTT.

The V call is TRBV6-1, the J call TRBJ2-3; D might be TRBD2 (5 bases). CDR3 length: 14 residues. The germline CDR1 and CDR2 sequences are MNHNS and SASEGT. V lost 4 bases, J lost 2 bases, and 10 bases lay in between. The CDR3 here is CASSGTRTTDTQYF. Written as DNA, the CDR3 is TGTGCCAGCAGTGGGACTCGGACCACAGATACGCAGTATTTT.

This clonotype was seen a handful of times. The chain combines TRBV4-3 with TRBJ2-7, with 8 bases aligning to TRBD1. There are 15 residues in the CDR3. Germline assignment: CDR1 LGHNA and CDR2 YSLEER. With 1 base clipped from V and 5 bases from J, the junction kept 7 bases outside the gene matches. The CDR3 DNA is TGCGCCAGCAGCCAAGGGACAGGGAGGTTTGACGAGCAGTACTTC. Its translation is CASSQGTGRFDEQYF.

This clonotype was observed a handful of times. The gene calls are TRBV9 and TRBJ2-3, with unresolved D. From germline, CDR1 is SGDLS and CDR2 YYNGEE. The CDR3 is made up of 17 amino acids. V gave up 1 base and J gave up 4 bases, with 19 bases separating them. The CDR3: CASSVTVKQGAPDTQYF. The CDR3 coding sequence is TGTGCCAGCAGCGTAACAGTCAAGCAAGGAGCCCCAGATACGCAGTATTTT.

A word on this clonotype: A junction boundary mismatches the germline segment, possibly from a read error. This sequence joins TRBV6-2 or TRBV6-3 and TRBJ2-1, with unresolved D. CDR1 MNHEY and CDR2 SVGEGT come from the germline V gene. This CDR3 contains 17 residues. In nucleotides, the CDR3 is TGTGCCAGCAGTTACTCGATTCTTTACTCCTCCTACTATGAGCAGTTCTTC. Amino acid sequence: CASSYSILYSSYYEQFF.